This passage covers 3 T cell receptor beta chains from one sample sequenced in a study of human T cells and chemical hapten exposure. Time point noted: patch test 3, about 24 weeks after DPC sensitization. Specified treatment: therapeutic diphenylcyclopropenone sensitization with weekly scalp DPC. The authors extracted total RNA from unfractionated whole blood. TCRdb fed the RACE reads into MiXCR, producing one record per CDR3 protein. The data contain tens of thousands of distinct CDR3 sequences, over 7.5% of them singletons. Sample: whole blood, taken in connection with sensitization to the hapten diphenylcyclopropenone (DPC). The receptors shown here come from a man aged 50 to 60 with alopecia areata. Some clones in this sample may be carry-over from other donors' samples.

A word on this clonotype: This could be a read error, since a much larger clone is one nucleotide away. This rearrangement joins TRBV5-4 to TRBJ2-7; 9 positions match TRBD1. Trimming cost V 2 bases and J 3 bases; bases outside gene matches: 3. This CDR3 has 14 residues. Germline CDR1 and CDR2: SGHNT and YYREEE (reference sequence). CDR3 amino acids: CASSLTGGCYEQYF. DNA of the CDR3: TGTGCCAGCAGCTTAACAGGGGGCTGCTACGAGCAGTACTTC. The full variable domain, in which reference TRBV5-4 and TRBJ2-7 provide the parts outside the CDR3, is ETGVTQSPTHLIKTRGQQVTLRCSSQSGHNTVSWYQQALGQGPQFIFQYYREEENGRGNFPPRFSGLQFPNYSSELNVNALELDDSALYLCASSLTGGCYEQYFGPGTRLTVT.

The chain is built from TRBV12-3 or TRBV12-4 and TRBJ2-7; D is uncertain. Trimming pared 5 bases from V and 13 bases from J, leaving 12 bases between. The CDR3 contains 10 residues. This CDR3 reads CASSTTTLYF. CDR3 DNA: TGTGCCAGCAGTACTACGACACTCTACTTC.

This clonotype was counted many times. V and J are TRBV20-1 and TRBJ2-1; weak D call: TRBD2 (6 bases). V shed 4 bases and J shed 9 bases, with 16 bases lying between them. This CDR3 spans 13 amino acids. CDR1 and CDR2 (germline): DFQATT, SNEGSKA (reference sequence). This CDR3 is CSATNLLAAEQFF. The CDR3 nucleotides read TGCAGTGCTACCAACTTACTAGCTGCTGAGCAGTTCTTC.